Shown below are 21 T cell receptor beta chains from a single sample sequenced in a study of early T cells in non-severe SARS-CoV-2 infection. TCRdb ran MiXCR on the 5' RACE reads and lists one entry per CDR3 protein. The data show roughly 28,000 distinct CDR3 sequences, with around 5% seen just once and approximately 2.4% held by the top ten. Sample: whole blood. These TCRs come from an adult who was a healthcare worker with PCR-confirmed SARS-CoV-2 infection or an uninfected control (not recorded which).

This clonotype was found once. This may arise from a read error, as a much more abundant clone is one base away. The rearrangement uses TRBV20-1 and TRBJ2-7; unclear D gene. CDR3 length equals 10 residues. CDR1 and CDR2 from the germline V gene are DFQATT and SNEGSKA (reference sequence). CDR3 protein: CSALNYEQCF. CDR3 in DNA: TGCAGTGCTCTTAACTACGAGCAGTGCTTC.

This clonotype has a handful of counts. V usage is TRBV7-2 and J usage is TRBJ2-7; TRBD2 matches 10 bases. Germline V lookup: CDR1 SGHTA, CDR2 FQGNSA. V was pared by 2 bases and J by 5 bases, with 12 bases of the junction left unmatched. The CDR3 spans 17 residues. The CDR3 sequence is CASSLRAAGLARNEQYF. CDR3 DNA sequence: TGTGCCAGCAGCTTAAGGGCCGCGGGACTAGCGAGGAACGAGCAGTACTTC.

Only a few counts were recorded for this clonotype. The chain has TRBV11-2 and TRBJ1-1; no reliable D call. CDR1 and CDR2 from the germline V gene are SGHAT and FQNNGV. V lost 3 bases and J lost 5, with 13 bases in between. The CDR3 contains 14 residues. CDR3 in DNA: TGTGCCAGCAGCTTTATCGGGCGGGAAACTGAAGCTTTCTTT. The encoded protein is CASSFIGRETEAFF.

In this sample, this clonotype turned up many times. The chain is built from TRBV12-3 or TRBV12-4 and TRBJ1-1; D remains unclear. V gave up 4 bases and J gave up 11 bases, with 11 bases separating them. This CDR3 region has 11 residues. The DNA of the CDR3 is TGTGCCAGCAGTTGGGTCCGGGATGCTTTCTTT. Translating gives CASSWVRDAFF.

This clonotype was counted many times. The rearrangement uses TRBV16 and TRBJ1-5, with a weak D call TRBD1 (6 bases). The CDR3 is made up of 14 amino acids. The germline CDR1 and CDR2 sequences are KGHSY and FQNENV. The V and J ends lost 4 bases and 2 bases respectively, with 9 bases between them. CDR3 sequence: CASSPRQGNQPQHF. The DNA of the CDR3 is TGTGCCAGCAGCCCCCGACAGGGCAATCAGCCCCAGCATTTT.

This clonotype was counted at least ten times. The CDR3 reads CASSRGLTYEQYF. CDR3 coding DNA: TGTGCCAGCTCTCGTGGACTGACCTACGAGCAGTACTTC. The chain joins TRBV11-2 to TRBJ2-7, with D perhaps TRBD2 (5 bases). Deletions cut 8 bases from V and 2 bases from J, with 13 bases between. Germline values: CDR1 SGHAT, CDR2 FQNNGV. This CDR3 comprises 13 residues. Full variable domain (missing parts from reference TRBV11-2 and TRBJ2-7): EAGVAQSPRYKIIEKRQSVAFWCNPISGHATLYWYQQILGQGPKLLIQFQNNGVVDDSQLPKDRFSAERLKGVDSTLKIQPAKLEDSAVYLCASSRGLTYEQYFGPGTRLTVT.

This clonotype was counted many times. The rearrangement uses TRBV7-3 and TRBJ2-3; 8 bases are shared with TRBD2. The ends lost 5 bases at V and 4 bases at J; junction bases unmatched: 5. The CDR3 contains 14 residues. Per the germline V gene, CDR1 is SGHTA and CDR2 is FQGTGA. This CDR3 reads CASSPPGGSDTQYF. The CDR3 coding sequence is TGTGCCAGCAGCCCCCCGGGGGGGTCAGATACGCAGTATTTT.

The V call is TRBV2, the J call TRBJ1-2; no clear D gene. Germline V lookup: CDR1 SNHLY, CDR2 FYNNEI. The CDR3 spans 11 residues. Trimming stripped 0 bases from V and 13 bases from J, with 9 bases between. The CDR3 DNA reads TGTGCCAGCAGTGAAGCTGGTCCCCCCACCTTC. It specifies CASSEAGPPTF.

The V gene is TRBV10-2, the J gene TRBJ1-1, with D perhaps TRBD1 (5 bases). Germline V CDR1 and CDR2: WSHSY, SAAADI. The CDR3 is 14 amino acids. Trimming shortened V by 0 bases and J by 4 bases, and 9 bases separated the two germline ends. DNA for the CDR3: TGCGCCAGCAGTGAGTCACCCGGGGGCACTGAAGCTTTCTTT. It codes for CASSESPGGTEAFF.

This clonotype was detected many times. V usage is TRBV20-1 and J usage is TRBJ2-2; D is uncertain. CDR3 length: 12 amino acids. V dropped 3 bases and J dropped 6 bases, with 8 bases sitting between them. Germline V gene data show CDR1 as DFQATT and CDR2 as SNEGSKA (reference sequence). As DNA, the CDR3 is TGCAGTGCTAGGTCCGGCCCCGGGGAGCTGTTTTTT. Amino acids: CSARSGPGELFF.

CDR3 loop: CASSESGSGGRAKNIQYF. In DNA form, the CDR3 reads TGTGCCAGCAGTGAATCGGGTTCTGGCGGGAGGGCCAAAAACATTCAGTACTTC. The chain employs TRBV6-1 and TRBJ2-4; 8 bases map to TRBD2. Trimming took 2 bases from V and 1 from J; bases not matched to a gene: 10. This CDR3 is built from 18 residues. Germline CDR1 is MNHNS and CDR2 is SASEGT.

V is TRBV6-4 and J is TRBJ1-1, with 9 bases matching TRBD1. CDR1 is MRHNA and CDR2 is SNTAGT in the germline V gene. The junction had 4 bases not matched to a gene; V was cut back by 5 bases and J by 3 bases. The CDR3 extends over 14 amino acids. CDR3 nucleotides: TGTGCCAGCAGTATAACAGGGGGCGACACTGAAGCTTTCTTT. This codes for CASSITGGDTEAFF.

This clonotype was observed at least ten times. This chain joins TRBV11-2 and TRBJ2-1; possibly TRBD2 for D (5 bases). The length of the CDR3 is 17 residues. Trimming cost V 5 bases and J 2 bases, with 19 bases left between them. Per the germline V gene, CDR1 is SGHAT and CDR2 is FQNNGV. CDR3 coding DNA: TGTGCCAGCAGCCTGGACCGGGAAGGGCTACCCTACAATGAGCAGTTCTTC. Amino acid sequence: CASSLDREGLPYNEQFF.

This clonotype was counted ten times or more. The genes are TRBV11-3 and TRBJ1-1; D gene unclear. Germline loops: CDR1 SGHNT, CDR2 YENEEA. The CDR3 totals 13 residues. Trimming removed 3 bases at V and 0 bases at J, with 5 bases between. CDR3 nucleotide sequence: TGTGCCAGCAGCTTCCAGGTGAACACTGAAGCTTTCTTT. Translation: CASSFQVNTEAFF.

A word on this clonotype: A much larger clone sits a single nucleotide away, making a read error possible. The chain employs TRBV9 and TRBJ2-7, with D hard to call. CDR3 length equals 13 residues. The germline V gene encodes CDR1 SGDLS and CDR2 YYNGEE. CDR3: CGSSPSNSYEQYF. The CDR3, as DNA: TGTGGCAGCAGCCCCTCGAACTCCTACGAGCAGTACTTC.

This clonotype was recorded at least ten times. CDR3: CASSLQGRGQPQHF. In DNA, the CDR3 is TGCGCCAGCAGCTTACAGGGAAGGGGTCAGCCCCAGCATTTT. J is TRBJ1-5 and V is TRBV5-1; perhaps TRBD1 as D (6 bases). Looked up from germline, CDR1 is SGHRS and CDR2 is YFSETQ. V was clipped by 2 bases and J by 6 bases, with 12 bases between them. The CDR3 contains 14 residues.

This clonotype came up a few times. This chain connects TRBV20-1 to TRBJ2-7; D is perhaps TRBD2 (5 bases). The germline V gene encodes CDR1 DFQATT and CDR2 SNEGSKA (reference sequence). This CDR3 is built from 12 residues. CDR3 in amino acids: CSGLTDSYEQYF. The DNA for the CDR3 is TGCAGCGGACTGACGGACTCCTACGAGCAGTACTTC.

This clonotype occurred many times. The chain links TRBV12-3 or TRBV12-4 to TRBJ1-1; 7 bases agree with TRBD1. Trimming took 5 bases from V and 1 from J; bases not matched to a gene: 1. This CDR3 is built from 13 residues. CDR3 coding DNA: TGTGCCAGCAGTGACAGGGCGAACACTGAAGCTTTCTTT. This codes for CASSDRANTEAFF.

Only a few counts were recorded for this clonotype. The gene calls are TRBV12-3 or TRBV12-4 and TRBJ2-1, with 10 bases that match TRBD2. Trimming cost V 5 bases and J 2 bases; bases outside gene matches: 3. The CDR3 is 15 residues long. The CDR3 is CASSTSGKAYNEQFF. The CDR3 DNA is TGTGCCAGCAGTACTAGCGGGAAGGCCTACAATGAGCAGTTCTTC.

This clonotype was detected many times. This chain joins TRBV19 and TRBJ2-3, with 7 bases fitting TRBD2. The V gene end was trimmed by 2 bases and the J gene end by 2 bases; junction bases not matched to a gene: 7. The CDR3 extends over 16 amino acids. Germline assignment: CDR1 LNHDA and CDR2 SQIVND (reference sequence). CDR3 nucleotides: TGTGCCAGTAGTATATGGCTAGCGGCCCCCACAGATACGCAGTATTTT. This sequence encodes CASSIWLAAPTDTQYF.

The J gene is TRBJ2-1, the V gene TRBV11-2, with 9 bases matching TRBD2. V lost 5 bases to trimming and J lost 4 bases; unmatched junction nucleotides: 6. CDR1 is SGHAT and CDR2 is FQNNGV in the germline V gene. This CDR3 spans 15 amino acids. The CDR3 DNA reads as TGTGCCAGCAGCCCCTCTAGCGGGGAATACAATGAGCAGTTCTTC. It specifies CASSPSSGEYNEQFF. The full variable domain, rest sourced from reference TRBV11-2 and TRBJ2-1, is EAGVAQSPRYKIIEKRQSVAFWCNPISGHATLYWYQQILGQGPKLLIQFQNNGVVDDSQLPKDRFSAERLKGVDSTLKIQPAKLEDSAVYLCASSPSSGEYNEQFFGPGTRLTVL.